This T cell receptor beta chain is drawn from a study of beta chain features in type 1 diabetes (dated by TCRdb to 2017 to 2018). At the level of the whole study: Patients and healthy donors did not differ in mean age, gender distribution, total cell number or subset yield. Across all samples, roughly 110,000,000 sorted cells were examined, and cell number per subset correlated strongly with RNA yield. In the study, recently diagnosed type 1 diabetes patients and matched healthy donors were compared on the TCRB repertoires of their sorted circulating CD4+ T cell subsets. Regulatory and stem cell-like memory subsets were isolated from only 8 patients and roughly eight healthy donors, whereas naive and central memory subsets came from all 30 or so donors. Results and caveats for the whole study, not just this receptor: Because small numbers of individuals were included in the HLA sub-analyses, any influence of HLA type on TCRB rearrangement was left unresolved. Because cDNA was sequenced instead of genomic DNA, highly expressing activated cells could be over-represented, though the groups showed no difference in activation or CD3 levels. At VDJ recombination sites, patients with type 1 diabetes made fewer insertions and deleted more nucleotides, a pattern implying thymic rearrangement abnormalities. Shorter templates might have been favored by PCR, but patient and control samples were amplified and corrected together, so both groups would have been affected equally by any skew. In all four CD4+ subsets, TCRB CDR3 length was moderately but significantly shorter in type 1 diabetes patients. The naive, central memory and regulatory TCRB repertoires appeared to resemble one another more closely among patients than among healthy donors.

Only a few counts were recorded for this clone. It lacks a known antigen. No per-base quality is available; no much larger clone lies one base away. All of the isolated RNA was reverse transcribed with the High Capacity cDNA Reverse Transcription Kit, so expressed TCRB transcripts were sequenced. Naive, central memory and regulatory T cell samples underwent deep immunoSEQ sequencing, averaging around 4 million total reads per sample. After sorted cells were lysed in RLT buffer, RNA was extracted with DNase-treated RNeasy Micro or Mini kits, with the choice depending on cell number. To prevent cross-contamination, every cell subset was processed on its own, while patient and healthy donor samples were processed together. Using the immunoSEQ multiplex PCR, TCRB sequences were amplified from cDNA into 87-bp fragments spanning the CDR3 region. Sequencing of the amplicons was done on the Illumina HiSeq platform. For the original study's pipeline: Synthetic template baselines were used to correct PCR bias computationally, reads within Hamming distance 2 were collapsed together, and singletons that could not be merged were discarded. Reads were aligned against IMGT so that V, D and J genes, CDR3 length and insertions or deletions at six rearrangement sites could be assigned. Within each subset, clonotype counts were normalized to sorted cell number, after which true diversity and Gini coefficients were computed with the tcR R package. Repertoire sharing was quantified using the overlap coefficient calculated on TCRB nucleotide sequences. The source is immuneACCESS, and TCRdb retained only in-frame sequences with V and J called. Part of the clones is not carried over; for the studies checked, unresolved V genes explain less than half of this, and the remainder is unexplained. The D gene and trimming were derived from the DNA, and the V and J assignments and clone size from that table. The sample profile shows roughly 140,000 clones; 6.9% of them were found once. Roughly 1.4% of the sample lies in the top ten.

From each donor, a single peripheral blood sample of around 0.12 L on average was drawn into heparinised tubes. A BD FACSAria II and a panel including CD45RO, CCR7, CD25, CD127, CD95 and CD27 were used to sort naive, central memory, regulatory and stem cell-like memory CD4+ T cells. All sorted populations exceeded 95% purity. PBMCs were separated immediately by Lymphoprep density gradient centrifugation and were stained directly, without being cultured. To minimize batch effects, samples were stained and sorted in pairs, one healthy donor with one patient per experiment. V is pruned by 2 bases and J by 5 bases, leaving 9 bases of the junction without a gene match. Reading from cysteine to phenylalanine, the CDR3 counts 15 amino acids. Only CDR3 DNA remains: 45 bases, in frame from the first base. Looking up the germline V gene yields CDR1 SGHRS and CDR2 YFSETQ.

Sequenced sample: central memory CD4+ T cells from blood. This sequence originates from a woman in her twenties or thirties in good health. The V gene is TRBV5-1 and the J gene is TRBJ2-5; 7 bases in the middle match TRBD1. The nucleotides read TGCGCCAGCAGCTTCGACGGACAGGACGGGGAGACCCAGTACTTC. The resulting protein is CASSFDGQDGETQYF.